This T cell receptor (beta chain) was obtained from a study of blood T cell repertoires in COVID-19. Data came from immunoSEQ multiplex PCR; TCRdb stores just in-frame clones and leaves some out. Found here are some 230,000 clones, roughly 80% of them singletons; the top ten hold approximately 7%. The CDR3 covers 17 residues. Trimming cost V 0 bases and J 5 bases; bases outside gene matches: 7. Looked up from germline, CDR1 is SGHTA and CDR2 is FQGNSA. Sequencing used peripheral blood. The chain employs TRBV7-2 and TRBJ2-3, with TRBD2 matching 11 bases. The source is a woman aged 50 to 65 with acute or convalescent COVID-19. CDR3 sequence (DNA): TGTGCCAGCAGCTTAGCGGGGACTAGCGGAAGCGGAGATACGCAGTATTTT. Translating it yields CASSLAGTSGSGDTQYF. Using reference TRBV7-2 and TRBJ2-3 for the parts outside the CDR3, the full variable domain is GAGVSQSPSNKVTEKGKDVELRCDPISGHTALYWYRQSLGQGLEFLIYFQGNSAPDKSGLPSDRFSAERTGGSVSTLTIQRTQQEDSAVYLCASSLAGTSGSGDTQYFGPGTRLTVL.